Sequencing of this TCR beta chain was carried out in a study of CD8 T cells in ankylosing spondylitis. Whole-study results and caveats: Among TCR beta sequences, a motif of roughly 8 highly homologous variants appeared characteristic of ankylosing spondylitis blood.

Regarding this clonotype: Its specificity is unknown.

The germline CDR1 and CDR2 sequences are SGHAT and FQNNGV. V lost 3 bases, J lost 1 base, and 9 bases lay in between. The CDR3 has 15 residues. TCRdb reanalysed the 5' RACE reads using MiXCR and keeps one entry per CDR3 protein. Of 50,000 to 60,000 distinct CDR3 sequences listed, about 7.8% are singletons. The V and J genes are TRBV11-2 and TRBJ2-2; D gene unclear. Source material: blood, either unsorted or a sorted T cell fraction (not recorded which). This receptor was taken from a female donor with ankylosing spondylitis or in good health (not recorded which). CDR3 sequence (DNA): TGTGCCAGCAGCTTGGGCCTACAGAACACCGGGGAGCTGTTTTTT. Its translation: CASSLGLQNTGELFF.